The sequence of this TCR beta chain was determined in a study of T cell repertoires in cytomegalovirus infection. Overall study: Recently identified HLA-C-restricted CMV epitopes were used, and well-studied HLA-B-restricted CMV epitopes were used as well. Public TCR beta signatures marked donors with CMV infection and the matching HLA.

TCRdb reanalysed the reads using MiXCR and keeps one entry per CDR3 protein. The profile shows about 220,000 distinct CDR3 sequences, roughly two fifths of them singletons. For this clonotype: Its specificity is unknown.

Study results and caveats: CMV-specific HLA-C-restricted TCR beta clonotypes dominated the ex vivo response. Carriers of CMV and the relevant HLA type were discriminated by public TCR beta frequency.

The clonotype was recovered from a human donor in good health (CMV status not recorded). Some clones in this sample may be carry-over from other donors' samples. Here the sequenced sample was CD8+ T cells from cultured PBMCs, taken from culture after CMV antigen stimulation.

The CDR3 nucleotides read TGTGCCAGCAGCGATGGGGTCCTTAAGACCTACAATGAGCAGTTCTTC. This sequence encodes CASSDGVLKTYNEQFF. The rearrangement joins TRBV9 to TRBJ2-1; D uncertain. The CDR3 length is 16 residues. Germline lookup yields CDR1 SGDLS and CDR2 YYNGEE. V was pared by 3 bases and J by 2 bases, with 15 bases between.